The 27 T cell receptor beta chains presented below share a single source sample, sequenced in a study of OX40 agonist ivuxolimab in advanced cancers. Measured with immunoSEQ multiplex PCR; TCRdb has only the in-frame clones, and not every one. The sample lists more than 5,500 clones; 60% to 85% were seen once. The sequencing used CD4+ or CD8+ T cells sorted from blood, collected in a trial of the OX40 agonist ivuxolimab. The receptor source for this set is an adult with an advanced solid tumor such as melanoma, head and neck, liver or kidney cancer.

V and J are TRBV11-1 and TRBJ1-1; no clear D. There are 13 residues in the CDR3. Trimming shortened V by 6 bases and J by 8 bases, and 16 bases separated the two germline ends. Germline V gene lookup returns CDR1 SGHAT and CDR2 FQDESV (reference sequence). This CDR3 is CASSFASFVEAFF. The DNA of the CDR3 is TGTGCCAGCAGTTTTGCTAGTTTCGTGGAAGCTTTCTTT. Combining the CDR3 with reference TRBV11-1 and TRBJ1-1 gives the whole variable domain EAEVAQSPRYKITEKSQAVAFWCDPISGHATLYWYRQILGQGPELLVQFQDESVVDDSQLPKDRFSAERLKGVDSTLKIQPAELGDSAMYLCASSFASFVEAFFGQGTRLTVV.

This clone was detected only a few times. The rearrangement links TRBV19 to TRBJ2-1; D may match TRBD1 or TRBD2 (6 bases each). In germline, CDR1 is LNHDA, CDR2 SQIVND (reference sequence). V lost 7 bases and J 4 bases, leaving 20 bases between the germline ends. This CDR3 has 16 amino acids. The CDR3 reads CASNTGAGSYYNEQFF. In DNA form, the CDR3 reads TGTGCCAGTAACACGGGGGCGGGTAGCTATTACAATGAGCAGTTCTTC.

The rearrangement uses TRBV7-9 and TRBJ1-1; the D gene is possibly TRBD1 (5 bases). The CDR3 totals 18 residues. Looked up from germline, CDR1 is SEHNR and CDR2 is FQNEAQ (reference sequence). Trimming took 5 bases from V and 0 from J, leaving 22 bases between them. The CDR3 coding sequence is TGTGCCAGCAGCCCCCGCGTTGGGGGTGTTTCTATGAACACTGAAGCTTTCTTT. It translates to CASSPRVGGVSMNTEAFF.

The chain employs TRBV14 and TRBJ2-7; D gene uncertain. Germline V CDR1 and CDR2: SGHDN, FVKESK. The CDR3 length is 12 residues. Deletions cut 4 bases from V and 4 bases from J, with 8 bases between. The CDR3 is CASSRAPYEQYF. CDR3 in DNA: TGTGCCAGCAGCCGAGCCCCTTACGAGCAGTACTTC.

The chain links TRBV11-2 to TRBJ2-1, with 11 nucleotides matching TRBD2. The CDR3 extends over 16 amino acids. V lost 2 bases, J lost 5 bases, and 5 bases stayed unmatched. Germline V gene lookup returns CDR1 SGHAT and CDR2 FQNNGV. The CDR3 is CASSLWGLADNNEQFF. In DNA form, the CDR3 reads TGTGCCAGCAGCTTATGGGGACTAGCGGATAACAATGAGCAGTTCTTC.

The chain is built from TRBV9 and TRBJ2-7; no reliable D call. The V end lost 4 bases, the J end lost 0 bases, and 17 bases lay between the germline ends. Germline V CDR1 and CDR2: SGDLS, YYNGEE. This CDR3 has 16 residues. The CDR3 DNA follows: TGTGCCAGCAGCTCCGGAGATGGGATTAGCTCCTACGAGCAGTACTTC. Encoded protein: CASSSGDGISSYEQYF.

The sample holds one count of this clone. The chain's CDR3 is CASSPGTGGTDTQYF. For the CDR3, the DNA is TGCGCCAGCAGTCCCGGGACAGGGGGCACAGATACGCAGTATTTT. This chain uses TRBV4-3 with TRBJ2-3, with 10 bases lining up with TRBD1. Germline CDR1 reads LGHNA; CDR2 reads YSLEER. CDR3 length equals 15 residues. V gave up 6 bases and J gave up 1 base; unmatched junction bases: 4.

The V and J genes are TRBV9 and TRBJ1-1, with no clear D. CDR3 size: 14 residues. V was trimmed by 1 base and J by 0 bases, leaving 7 bases between them. Germline lookup yields CDR1 SGDLS and CDR2 YYNGEE. This CDR3 reads CASSVKGLNTEAFF. CDR3 sequence (DNA): TGTGCCAGCAGCGTAAAAGGGCTGAACACTGAAGCTTTCTTT.

The V gene is TRBV7-6, the J gene TRBJ2-1; 12 bases align to TRBD1. Germline CDR1 and CDR2: SGHVS and FNYEAQ. Losses at the gene ends were 0 bases for V and 8 bases for J; bases not matched to a gene: 5. The CDR3 is 16 residues long. The CDR3 sequence: CASSLAGTGGLYEQFF. CDR3 DNA: TGTGCCAGCAGCTTAGCCGGGACAGGGGGCTTGTATGAGCAGTTCTTC.

Comment on this clone: At one end the junction does not follow the germline gene, possibly because of a read error. The gene calls are TRBV6-7 and TRBJ2-3; TRBD2 might be the D (5 bases). TRBV6-7 is classed as an ORF, of uncertain function. The CDR3 has 13 residues. The CDR3 spells CATSGLITDTQYF. CDR3 DNA: TGTGCCACCAGTGGACTGATCACAGATACGCAGTATTTT.

This clone was detected only once. The V and J genes are TRBV29-1 and TRBJ2-4; TRBD2 matches 10 bases. The CDR3 spans 15 residues. The trim removed 4 bases at V and 7 bases at J, leaving 10 bases unmatched. From germline, CDR1 is SQVTM and CDR2 ANQGSEA. CDR3 amino acids: CSVAQPGLAFNIQYF. The CDR3 region has the DNA TGCAGCGTTGCCCAACCGGGACTAGCGTTTAACATTCAGTACTTC.

A word on this clone: This same CDR3 is encoded by further DNA sequences in the sample. The V and J genes are TRBV6-6 and TRBJ1-2; D call uncertain. CDR1 MNHNY and CDR2 SVGAGI come from the germline V gene (reference sequence). The length of the CDR3 is 12 residues. Deletions cut 0 bases from V and 5 bases from J, with 4 bases between. The CDR3 DNA reads as TGTGCCAGCAGTTACTCAGGGTATGGCTACACCTTC. This sequence encodes CASSYSGYGYTF.

The CDR3 loop is CASSLGHPNTEAFF. The CDR3 DNA follows: TGTGCCAGCAGCTTGGGACACCCGAACACTGAAGCTTTCTTT. This rearrangement joins TRBV13 to TRBJ1-1; a weak D match, TRBD1 (6 bases). The V gene lost 3 bases and the J gene lost 1 base, with 9 bases spanning the gap. The CDR3 sequence is 14 residues long. Germline CDR1 is PRHDT and CDR2 is FYEKMQ (reference sequence). Using reference TRBV13 and TRBJ1-1 for the parts outside the CDR3, the full variable domain is AAGVIQSPRHLIKEKRETATLKCYPIPRHDTVYWYQQGPGQDPQFLISFYEKMQSDKGSIPDRFSAQQFSDYHSELNMSSLELGDSALYFCASSLGHPNTEAFFGQGTRLTVV.

This clone occurred many times. The chain employs TRBV10-3 and TRBJ1-2; a possible D gene is TRBD1 (5 bases). This CDR3 is 12 amino acids long. Trimming removed 7 bases from V and 3 bases from J, with 9 bases in between. Germline assignment: CDR1 ENHRY and CDR2 SYGVKD. CDR3 nucleotide sequence: TGTGCCATCACAGGGTCGGACTATGGCTACACCTTC. Translation: CAITGSDYGYTF.

This clone was seen a few times. V and J are TRBV1 and TRBJ1-2; the table's D call, TRBD1, was not checked against the DNA. TRBV1 is described as a pseudogene. The CDR3 contains 15 residues. CDR3 coding DNA: TGCACCAGCAGCCAATACCAGGGACAGGGGTATGGCTACACCTTC. Residues: CTSSQYQGQGYGYTF.

The chain links TRBV5-6 to TRBJ1-1; D unclear. The CDR3 is 13 amino acids. Germline values: CDR1 SGHDT, CDR2 YYEEEE. V gave up 1 base and J gave up 8 bases, with 12 bases separating them. CDR3 in amino acids: CASSLHSLREAFF. DNA of the CDR3: TGTGCCAGCAGCTTGCACAGCCTTCGGGAAGCTTTCTTT. Full variable domain (rest looked up from reference TRBV5-6 and TRBJ1-1): DAGVTQSPTHLIKTRGQQVTLRCSPKSGHDTVSWYQQALGQGPQFIFQYYEEEERQRGNFPDRFSGHQFPNYSSELNVNALLLGDSALYLCASSLHSLREAFFGQGTRLTVV.

This sequence joins TRBV28 and TRBJ2-5; D tentatively fits TRBD1 or TRBD2 (5 bases each). Between the trimmed V and J ends, which lost 3 bases and 1 base, there was a span of 15 bases. The CDR3 spans 16 residues. Per the germline V gene, CDR1 is MDHEN and CDR2 is SYDVKM. The CDR3 region has the DNA TGTGCCAGCAGTTTTACGGGACGGTCCCCCCAAGAGACCCAGTACTTC. This sequence encodes CASSFTGRSPQETQYF.

The chain carries TRBV2 and TRBJ1-6; weak D call: TRBD1 (5 bases). V lost 1 base to trimming and J lost 10 bases, with 14 bases between them. CDR3 length: 15 residues. Germline lookup yields CDR1 SNHLY and CDR2 FYNNEI. CDR3 in DNA: TGTGCCAGCAGTGAAGGGTTGGGGGATCGGTCACCCCTCCACTTT. Residues: CASSEGLGDRSPLHF.

The chain recombines TRBV9 with TRBJ2-5, with 8 bases identical to TRBD1. CDR3 length: 16 residues. Germline V gene data show CDR1 as SGDLS and CDR2 as YYNGEE. V was clipped by 0 bases and J by 2 bases; unmatched bases: 6. CDR3 in DNA: TGTGCCAGCAGCGTAGCCGGGACAGGAACACAAGAGACCCAGTACTTC. Encoded protein: CASSVAGTGTQETQYF.

This clone is termed medium-sized (0.01 to 0.1%). The J gene is TRBJ1-5, the V gene TRBV9; perhaps TRBD1 as D (5 bases). Germline V gene data show CDR1 as SGDLS and CDR2 as YYNGEE. The length of the CDR3 is 13 residues. V was shortened by 3 bases and J by 4 bases, with 8 bases between the two germline ends. Here the CDR3 reads CASSAGNNQPQHF. The CDR3 region has the DNA TGTGCCAGCAGCGCAGGGAATAATCAGCCCCAGCATTTT.

The chain employs TRBV5-1 and TRBJ2-5; D call uncertain. The germline gives CDR1 SGHRS, CDR2 YFSETQ. With 4 bases removed from V and 0 bases from J, the gap between germline ends came to 10 bases. This CDR3 has 14 residues. This CDR3 reads CASSPYSYQETQYF. The CDR3 DNA follows: TGCGCCAGCAGCCCTTACAGTTACCAAGAGACCCAGTACTTC. Full variable domain (outside the CDR3, taken from reference TRBV5-1 and TRBJ2-5): KAGVTQTPRYLIKTRGQQVTLSCSPISGHRSVSWYQQTPGQGLQFLFEYFSETQRNKGNFPGRFSGRQFSNSRSEMNVSTLELGDSALYLCASSPYSYQETQYFGPGTRLLVL.

This clone was seen once. The genes are TRBV6-6 and TRBJ2-7; D remains unclear. The CDR3 is 13 amino acids. Germline V gene sequence: CDR1 MNHNY, CDR2 SVGAGI (reference sequence). The V end lost 4 bases, the J end lost 5 bases, and 12 bases lay between the germline ends. The CDR3 region is CASSSFRVDEQYF. DNA for the CDR3: TGTGCCAGCAGTTCCTTTAGAGTCGACGAGCAGTACTTC.

In its sample, this clone was seen a few times. The chain combines TRBV9 with TRBJ2-3, with 8 bases that match TRBD2. CDR1 SGDLS and CDR2 YYNGEE come from the germline V gene. The V segment lost 1 base and the J segment 2 bases; nucleotides outside the gene matches: 9. The length of the CDR3 is 17 residues. The CDR3 protein is CASSVWDGGRTTDTQYF. DNA of the CDR3: TGTGCCAGCAGCGTATGGGATGGCGGGAGGACCACAGATACGCAGTATTTT.

The J gene is TRBJ1-2, the V gene TRBV29-1; D is ambiguous. The CDR3 totals 16 residues. In germline, CDR1 is SQVTM, CDR2 ANQGSEA. V dropped 5 bases and J dropped 6 bases, with 25 bases sitting between them. CDR3 sequence: CSVPLKELGMGNGYTF. CDR3 DNA: TGCAGCGTTCCCCTGAAGGAACTAGGGATGGGAAATGGCTACACCTTC.

At least ten counts were recorded for this clone. The J gene is TRBJ2-7, the V gene TRBV7-1; 12 bases fit TRBD2. TRBV7-1 is an open reading frame, and its role is uncertain. The CDR3 totals 13 residues. V trimming: 8 bases; J trimming: 2 bases; junction bases outside the gene matches: 1. The CDR3 nucleotides read TGTGCCAGCTCTAGCGGGGGGGCCTACGAGCAGTACTTC. Protein: CASSSGGAYEQYF.

This chain links TRBV19 with TRBJ2-1, with D perhaps matching TRBD2 (6 bases). Germline CDR1 is LNHDA and CDR2 is SQIVND (reference sequence). Trimming removed 3 bases from V and 9 bases from J, with 18 bases in between. This CDR3 comprises 15 residues. CDR3 protein: CASSMRGPPSREQFF. DNA of the CDR3: TGTGCCAGTAGTATGCGGGGCCCACCCTCCCGTGAGCAGTTCTTC.

The CDR3, as DNA: TGCAGCGCCAGTGCTCCGGGACCATTCCAAGAGACCCAGTACTTC. Encoded protein: CSASAPGPFQETQYF. V is TRBV29-1 and J is TRBJ2-5; either TRBD1 or TRBD2 may supply D (5 bases each). V gave up 7 bases and J gave up 1 base, with 19 bases separating them. Germline V lookup: CDR1 SQVTM, CDR2 ANQGSEA. This CDR3 region has 15 residues.